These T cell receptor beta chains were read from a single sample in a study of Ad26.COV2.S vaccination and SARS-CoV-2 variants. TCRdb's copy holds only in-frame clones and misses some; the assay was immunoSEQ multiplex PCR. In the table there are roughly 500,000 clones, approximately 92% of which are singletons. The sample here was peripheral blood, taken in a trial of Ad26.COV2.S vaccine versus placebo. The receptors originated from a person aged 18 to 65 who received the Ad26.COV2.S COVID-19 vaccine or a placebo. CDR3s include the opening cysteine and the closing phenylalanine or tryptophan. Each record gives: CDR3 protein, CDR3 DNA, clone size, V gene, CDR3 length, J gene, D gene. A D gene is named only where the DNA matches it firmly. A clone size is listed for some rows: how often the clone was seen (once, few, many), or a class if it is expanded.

CASSTWTGGSSEDTQYF TGCGCCAGCAGCACCTGGACAGGGGGCTCGTCCGAGGATACGCAGTATTTT - TRBV5-1 17 TRBJ2-3 TRBD1
CASSSTAGTYHQPQHF TGCGCCAGCAGCTCAACCGCCGGGACATATCACCAGCCCCAGCATTTT - TRBV4-1 16 TRBJ1-5 -
CASSLEGLGGELFF TGTGCCAGCAGCTTAGAGGGCTTAGGAGGGGAGCTGTTTTTT many TRBV11-3 14 TRBJ2-2 -
CASSATSGNMGDTQYF TGTGCCAGCAGCGCGACTAGCGGGAATATGGGAGATACGCAGTATTTT - TRBV9 16 TRBJ2-3 TRBD2
CASSPRWGETQYF TGCGCCAGCAGCCCAAGGTGGGGGGAGACCCAGTACTTC - TRBV4-1 13 TRBJ2-5 -
CASSLTRETQYF TGCGCCAGCAGCTTGACGCGGGAGACCCAGTACTTC - TRBV5-1 12 TRBJ2-5 -
CASSEAFPNPDRGHEKLFF TGTGCCAGCAGTGAAGCCTTCCCAAACCCCGACAGGGGCCATGAAAAACTGTTTTTT - TRBV6-1 19 TRBJ1-4 TRBD1
CASSDSYISGANVLTF TGTGCCAGCAGTGACTCCTATATCTCTGGGGCCAACGTCCTGACTTTC - TRBV6-4 16 TRBJ2-6 -
CASSWVLGQPQHF TGTGCCAGCAGCTGGGTTCTCGGGCAGCCCCAGCATTTT - TRBV7-2 13 TRBJ1-5 -
CASSLTGRNNQPQHF TGTGCCAGCAGCCTTACAGGACGGAACAATCAGCCCCAGCATTTT once TRBV3-1/TRBV3-2 15 TRBJ1-5 -
CASSIDGGGTEAFF TGTGCCAGCAGCATAGACGGTGGAGGGACTGAAGCTTTCTTT once TRBV7-9 14 TRBJ1-1 -
CASSHKPGLKLNNEQFF TGTGCCAGCAGCCACAAACCGGGACTCAAGCTGAACAATGAGCAGTTCTTC - TRBV3-1/TRBV3-2 17 TRBJ2-1 -
CASSQPGLADSYEQYF TGTGCCAGCAGCCAACCCGGACTAGCCGATTCCTACGAGCAGTACTTC - TRBV4-2 16 TRBJ2-7 TRBD2
CASTLGNSVNYGYTF TGTGCCAGCACCTTAGGTAACAGTGTAAACTATGGCTACACCTTC - TRBV5-6 15 TRBJ1-2 -
CASSLRSSSGANVLTF TGTGCCAGCAGCCTCCGAAGCAGCTCTGGGGCCAACGTCCTGACTTTC - TRBV27 16 TRBJ2-6 -
CASSQSRLTDTQYF TGTGCCAGCAGCCAAAGCAGGCTCACAGATACGCAGTATTTT - TRBV4-2 14 TRBJ2-3 -
CASSYTGTGTEAFF TGTGCCAGCAGTTATACAGGGACGGGCACTGAAGCTTTCTTT - TRBV6-6 14 TRBJ1-1 -
CASSYYRGAVGYTF TGTGCCAGCAGTTACTACAGGGGGGCGGTTGGCTACACCTTC - TRBV27 14 TRBJ1-2 TRBD1
CASSTPDSVRDTGELFF TGTGCCAGTAGTACCCCCGACAGCGTGAGAGACACCGGGGAGCTGTTTTTT - TRBV19 17 TRBJ2-2 -
CASSANLAARTDTQYF TGTGCCAGCAGTGCTAACCTAGCGGCCCGCACAGATACGCAGTATTTT - TRBV2 16 TRBJ2-3 TRBD2
CATSQGPLRSYNSPLHF TGTGCCACCAGTCAAGGACCGCTACGCTCCTATAATTCACCCCTCCACTTT - TRBV15 17 TRBJ1-6 -
CAISAPRRSGAMNTEAFF TGTGCCATCAGTGCTCCTCGAAGGTCAGGGGCCATGAACACTGAAGCTTTCTTT - TRBV10-3 18 TRBJ1-1 -
CASTRLQGKSYGYTF TGTGCCAGCACCCGGTTACAGGGGAAGAGCTATGGCTACACCTTC - TRBV28 15 TRBJ1-2 TRBD1
CASSYSGRDRGNTIYF TGTGCCAGCAGTTACTCCGGCAGGGATCGGGGAAACACCATATATTTT - TRBV6-6 16 TRBJ1-3 -
CASSIQGNTIYF TGTGCCAGTAGTATACAGGGGAACACCATATATTTT - TRBV19 12 TRBJ1-3 -
CASSSGPRNTIYF TGTGCCAGCAGCTCGGGGCCCCGAAACACCATATATTTT - TRBV7-2 13 TRBJ1-3 -
CASSLISQGVDFYGYTF TGTGCCAGCAGCTTGATCAGTCAGGGGGTAGATTTTTATGGCTACACCTTC - TRBV5-4 17 TRBJ1-2 TRBD1
CASSFSPGLAVYNEQFF TGTGCCAGCAGCTTTTCACCGGGACTAGCGGTATACAATGAGCAGTTCTTC once TRBV5-6 17 TRBJ2-1 TRBD2